The entry below gives a single TCR beta chain sequence along with its context. These data originate in a study of blood T cell repertoires in COVID-19. Study information: T cells, B-cell-depleted T cells, or PBMCs provided the cDNA or gDNA that served as material.

Authors' data handling: Reference gene primer amplification yielded estimated nucleated cell counts. The data were produced by immunoSEQ multiplex PCR, yet TCRdb's version contains in-frame clones alone and is incomplete. D and trimming come from the DNA, and the V and J calls and clone size come from that table. The sample shows roughly 220,000 clones, 80% to 90% of them seen only once. This CDR3 comprises 15 residues. Germline V gene sequence: CDR1 SGHKS, CDR2 YYEKEE (reference sequence). Trimming removed 0 bases from V and 6 bases from J; junction bases left unmatched: 2. The chain couples TRBV5-5 to TRBJ2-2; 10 bases line up with TRBD1. Sequenced sample: peripheral blood. The clonotype was recovered from a man aged 80 or over with acute or convalescent COVID-19. The CDR3 nucleotides are TGTGCCAGCAGCTTGGGACAGGGGGCCGCCGGGGAGCTGTTTTTT. Protein: CASSLGQGAAGELFF.